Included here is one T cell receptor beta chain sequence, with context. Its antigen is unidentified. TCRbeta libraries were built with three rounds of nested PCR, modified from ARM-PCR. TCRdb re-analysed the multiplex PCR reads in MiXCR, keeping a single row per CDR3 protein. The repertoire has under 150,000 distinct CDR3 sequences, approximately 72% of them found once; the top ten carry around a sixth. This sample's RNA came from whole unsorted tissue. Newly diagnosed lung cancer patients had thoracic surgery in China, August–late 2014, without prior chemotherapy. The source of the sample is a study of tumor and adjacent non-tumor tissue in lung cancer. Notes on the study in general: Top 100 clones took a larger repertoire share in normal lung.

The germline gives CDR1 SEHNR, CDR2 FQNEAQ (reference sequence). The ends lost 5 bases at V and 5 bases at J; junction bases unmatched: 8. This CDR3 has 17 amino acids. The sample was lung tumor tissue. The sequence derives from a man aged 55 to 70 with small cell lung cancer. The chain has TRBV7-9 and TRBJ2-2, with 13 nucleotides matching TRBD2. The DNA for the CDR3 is TGTGCCAGCAGCGCTACTAGCGGGAGGGCGAGGACCGGGGAGCTGTTTTTT. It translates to CASSATSGRARTGELFF.